These 20 T cell receptor beta chains share one sample of origin, sequenced in a study of regulatory T cells in long-lasting Graves disease. Combining iRepertoire HTBI primers with Arm-PCR of CDR3 regions, the authors built TCR beta libraries. MiXCR, run by TCRdb on the multiplex PCR reads, gives a single entry per CDR3 protein. The sample comprises a few hundred thousand distinct CDR3 sequences, approximately 18% of which are singletons, and 10% to 15% rests with the top ten. Time point described: newly diagnosed GD, antithyroid drugs for less than 3 months. The TCR library was made from RNA extracted from PBMCs. The data also belong to a second study, concerning T cells in Graves' hyperthyroidism and ophthalmopathy.

Sequenced here: peripheral blood mononuclear cells (PBMCs), sampled at new diagnosis, from a patient treated with antithyroid drugs. These receptors were collected from a woman aged 25 to 45 with Graves disease.

This clonotype was seen at least ten times. Written as DNA, the CDR3 is TGTGCCAGCAGTGATGAGACAGGGGTTTGGGGCTACACCTTC. Residues: CASSDETGVWGYTF. The gene calls are TRBV2 and TRBJ1-2; 8 nucleotides agree with TRBD1. The trim removed 3 bases at V and 8 bases at J, leaving 8 bases unmatched. The germline CDR1 and CDR2 sequences are SNHLY and FYNNEI. The CDR3 is 14 amino acids.

This clonotype was picked up many times. V usage is TRBV29-1 and J usage is TRBJ1-1; tentative D call: TRBD1 (5 bases). V lost 7 bases and J lost 1, with 13 bases in between. The CDR3 totals 13 residues. The V gene's germline CDR1 is SQVTM and CDR2 ANQGSEA. CDR3 region: CSAQLGQNTEAFF. The DNA for the CDR3 is TGCAGCGCCCAATTGGGGCAGAACACTGAAGCTTTCTTT.

This clonotype has ten or more counts. The rearrangement uses TRBV30 and TRBJ2-1; no firm D call. Trimming stripped 2 bases from V and 4 bases from J, with 12 bases between. Germline V gene data show CDR1 as GTSNPN and CDR2 as SVGIG (reference sequence). The CDR3 extends over 14 amino acids. This CDR3 reads CAWSMTGPYNEQFF. The CDR3 DNA reads as TGTGCCTGGAGTATGACTGGACCTTACAATGAGCAGTTCTTC.

This clonotype was seen ten or more times. The V and J genes are TRBV7-2 and TRBJ1-2; D is perhaps TRBD1 (5 bases). Germline values: CDR1 SGHTA, CDR2 FQGNSA. The V end lost 2 bases, the J end lost 1 base, and 14 bases lay between the germline ends. CDR3 length: 16 amino acids. DNA for the CDR3: TGTGCCAGCAGCTTACCTTTGGCGGGGCGTAACTATGGCTACACCTTC. It translates to CASSLPLAGRNYGYTF.

In regard to this clonotype: With a much larger clone just one base away, this may be a read error. V gene TRBV6-1 combines with J gene TRBJ2-7, with TRBD2 matching over 7 bases. The germline V gene encodes CDR1 MNHNS and CDR2 SASEGT. With V trimmed by 6 bases and J by 0 bases, 5 bases remained unmatched. The CDR3 covers 14 residues. The chain's CDR3 is CASRGLLNSYEQYF. DNA of the CDR3: TGTGCCAGCAGGGGACTACTGAACTCCTACGAGCAGTACTTC.

About this clonotype itself: One base separates it from a far larger clone, so it is likely a read error. The chain couples TRBV27 to TRBJ2-2, with 8 bases lining up with TRBD1. Germline V gives CDR1 MNHEY, CDR2 SMNVEV (reference sequence). Unmatched junction bases numbered 8, after V lost 5 bases and J lost 6 bases. This CDR3 contains 15 residues. The CDR3, as DNA: TGTGCCAGCAGTCCTGGGACAGGTCTAGCCGGGGAGCTGTTTTTT. Translated, it gives CASSPGTGLAGELFF.

This clonotype has ten or more counts. V gene TRBV5-1 combines with J gene TRBJ2-7, with 11 bases matching TRBD2. CDR1 SGHRS and CDR2 YFSETQ come from the germline V gene. J gave up 7 bases and V 0 bases, and 9 bases lay outside the gene matches. The CDR3 is 16 residues long. This chain's CDR3 is CASSLGLAGSASEQYF. CDR3 nucleotide sequence: TGCGCCAGCAGCTTGGGACTAGCGGGATCGGCTAGTGAGCAGTACTTC.

This clonotype was recorded many times. The CDR3 sequence: CASSSFWGAGEFRTDTQYF. In nucleotides, the CDR3 is TGCGCCAGCAGCTCTTTCTGGGGGGCGGGCGAGTTCCGCACAGATACGCAGTATTTT. The chain recombines TRBV5-1 with TRBJ2-3; D is tentatively TRBD1 or TRBD2 (6 bases each). Deletions cut 3 bases from V and 1 base from J, with 24 bases between. This CDR3 region has 19 residues. CDR1 and CDR2 (germline): SGHRS, YFSETQ. The full variable domain, with the rest looked up from reference TRBV5-1 and TRBJ2-3, is KAGVTQTPRYLIKTRGQQVTLSCSPISGHRSVSWYQQTPGQGLQFLFEYFSETQRNKGNFPGRFSGRQFSNSRSEMNVSTLELGDSALYLCASSSFWGAGEFRTDTQYFGPGTRLTVL.

Concerning this clonotype itself: One end of the junction varies from germline; a read error may be responsible. The chain has TRBV20-1 and TRBJ1-6; D uncertain. The CDR3 consists of 15 residues. Looked up from germline, CDR1 is DFQATT and CDR2 is SNEGSKA (reference sequence). The CDR3 loop is CSAGDTYLLNSPLHF. The CDR3 nucleotides read TGCAGTGCTGGAGACACTTACTTGCTGAATTCACCCCTCCACTTT.

This clonotype was found many times. The rearrangement joins TRBV6-1 to TRBJ1-2, with 7 nucleotides matching TRBD1. With V trimmed by 7 bases and J by 2 bases, 13 bases remained unmatched. The germline V gene encodes CDR1 MNHNS and CDR2 SASEGT. The CDR3 contains 16 residues. CDR3: CASTKMRQGINYGYTF. The CDR3 region has the DNA TGTGCCAGCACCAAAATGCGACAGGGAATCAACTATGGCTACACCTTC.

V gene TRBV20-1 combines with J gene TRBJ1-5; 10 bases align to TRBD1. Germline CDR1 DFQATT, CDR2 SNEGSKA (reference sequence). CDR3 length equals 13 residues. The J segment lost 5 bases and the V segment lost 4 bases, leaving 2 bases of the junction unmatched. Here the CDR3 DNA reads TGCAGTGCTACTGGGACAGGGGATCAGCCCCAGCATTTT. Its translation is CSATGTGDQPQHF.

This clonotype was detected ten times or more. The J gene is TRBJ2-7, the V gene TRBV28, with D unresolved. CDR3 length: 11 residues. The germline V gene encodes CDR1 MDHEN and CDR2 SYDVKM. The ends were cut back, 7 bases at V and 3 bases at J, with 7 bases in the middle. For the CDR3, the DNA is TGTGCCAGCACCCTAAACTACGAGCAGTACTTC. The encoded protein is CASTLNYEQYF.

This clonotype has at least ten counts. V and J are TRBV18 and TRBJ1-1, with D hard to call. Deletions cut 3 bases from V and 3 bases from J, with 8 bases between. Germline CDR1 is KGHSH and CDR2 is LQKENI. CDR3 size: 13 residues. For the CDR3, the DNA is TGTGCCAGCTCACCTGTAGGATACACTGAAGCTTTCTTT. Residues: CASSPVGYTEAFF.

This clonotype appeared many times. The V call is TRBV28, the J call TRBJ2-1; 8 bases line up with TRBD1. The CDR3 has 11 amino acids. Germline CDR1 is MDHEN and CDR2 is SYDVKM. Trimming removed 6 bases from V and 12 bases from J; junction bases left unmatched: 4. CDR3 nucleotide sequence: TGTGCCAGCAGCCCCGGGACAGGGCAGTTCTTC. Translating gives CASSPGTGQFF.

This clonotype was picked up a small number of times. The V call is TRBV6-1, the J call TRBJ1-2; 9 bases match TRBD1. Germline V CDR1 and CDR2: MNHNS, SASEGT. V trimming: 5 bases; J trimming: 7 bases; junction bases outside the gene matches: 8. The CDR3 spans 14 residues. Here the CDR3 reads CASSTRTGASGYTF. The CDR3 bases are TGTGCCAGCAGTACTAGGACAGGGGCTAGTGGCTACACCTTC.

This clonotype was picked up a small number of times. This chain uses TRBV6-1 with TRBJ2-7; 7 bases align to TRBD1. Looked up from germline, CDR1 is MNHNS and CDR2 is SASEGT. The length of the CDR3 is 12 residues. V lost 11 bases to trimming and J lost 2 bases; unmatched junction nucleotides: 6. The CDR3 is CASRDSTYEQYF. As DNA, the CDR3 is TGTGCCTCCCGGGACAGCACCTACGAGCAGTACTTC.

This clonotype has ten or more counts. The chain links TRBV3-1 to TRBJ1-1; D uncertain. This CDR3 is built from 13 residues. Per the germline V gene, CDR1 is LGHDT and CDR2 is YNNKEL (reference sequence). Trimming pared 0 bases from V and 4 bases from J, leaving 6 bases between. In DNA, the CDR3 is TGTGCCAGCAGCCAAGACTGGGTCACTGAAGCTTTCTTT. It specifies CASSQDWVTEAFF.

This clonotype came up many times. This CDR3 is CASRDAFTSTDTQYF. The CDR3 nucleotides are TGTGCCAGCAGGGACGCTTTTACAAGCACAGATACGCAGTATTTT. The chain couples TRBV28 to TRBJ2-3; D gene unclear. V shed 6 bases and J shed 0 bases, with 13 bases lying between them. This CDR3 spans 15 amino acids. CDR1 is MDHEN, CDR2 SYDVKM, per germline.

Many counts were recorded for this clonotype. This sequence joins TRBV18 and TRBJ1-5; D gene uncertain. The CDR3 extends over 13 amino acids. Trimming shortened V by 2 bases and J by 8 bases, and 10 bases separated the two germline ends. Germline CDR1 KGHSH, CDR2 LQKENI. This CDR3 reads CASSPGTVEPQHF. The CDR3 DNA reads as TGTGCCAGCTCACCAGGAACGGTGGAGCCCCAGCATTTT.

Many counts were recorded for this clonotype. The chain recombines TRBV18 with TRBJ2-7; 9 bases fit TRBD1. This CDR3 region has 14 residues. The germline gives CDR1 KGHSH, CDR2 LQKENI. The trim removed 6 bases at V and 4 bases at J, leaving 7 bases unmatched. CDR3 sequence: CASSRGDREYEQYF. The CDR3 DNA reads TGTGCCAGCTCCCGAGGGGACAGGGAATACGAGCAGTACTTC.